This T cell receptor (beta chain) emerged from a study of response to subunit inactivated influenza vaccine. MiXCR was run by TCRdb on the RT-PCR reads, yielding one entry per CDR3 protein. The table has around 850,000 distinct CDR3 sequences, 15% to 20% seen once. This clonotype occurred many times. This CDR3 spans 13 amino acids. Trimming cost V 5 bases and J 6 bases; bases outside gene matches: 6. The germline V gene encodes CDR1 SEHNR and CDR2 FQNEAQ (reference sequence). The V gene is TRBV7-9, the J gene TRBJ1-2, with 7 bases fitting TRBD1. This receptor was taken from a man aged 45 to 65 who received an inactivated influenza vaccine. This sample comprised PBMCs from blood, obtained 4 to 6 days after vaccination. CDR3 protein: CASSRQGPDGYTF. The DNA for the CDR3 is TGTGCCAGCAGCCGACAGGGTCCCGATGGCTACACCTTC.